This is a list of T cell receptor beta chains from one sample in a study of cytomegalovirus exposure and HLA in healthy donors. Only in-frame clones appear in the TCRdb table, and some are missing; sequencing was by immunoSEQ multiplex PCR. The table has 300,000 to 350,000 clones, 88% seen once; the top ten hold around 0.88%. The specimen was PBMCs. The receptors come from a man in his thirties or forties in good health and CMV-seronegative. Each CDR3 is given with its conserved first and last residue. The D gene is left open where the match is weak. Expanded clones are given a class, and other clones once, few, many or no size at all.

TRBJ2-1 NA TRBD2 TRBV5-1 TGCGCCAGCAGCCCCCTAGCGGGGTCATACAATGAGCAGTTCTTC CASSPLAGSYNEQFF
TRBJ2-7 NA TRBD2 TRBV7-8 TGTGCCAGCAGCATGGGACTAGCGGGACGGGCGGGCGAGCAGTACTTC CASSMGLAGRAGEQYF
TRBJ2-1 NA TRBD2 TRBV19 TGTGCCAGTAGTATAGAAGCGGGGGGTTACAATGAGCAGTTCTTC CASSIEAGGYNEQFF
TRBJ1-2 NA TRBD1 TRBV12-5 TGTGCTAGTGGTTCCGATTTGCTCTCAGACAGGGAGAGACACTATGGCTACACCTTC CASGSDLLSDRERHYGYTF
TRBJ1-1 NA NA TRBV19 TGTGCCAGTAGTTATATGAACACTGAAGCTTTCTTT CASSYMNTEAFF
TRBJ1-2 few NA TRBV5-1 TGCGCCAGCAGCCTGACTACCGGGACACAGGGCTACACCTTC CASSLTTGTQGYTF
TRBJ2-7 NA TRBD1 TRBV7-2 TGTGCCAGCAGCCCCTGGACAGGGGGCTATCATTCCTACGAGCAGTACTTC CASSPWTGGYHSYEQYF
TRBJ1-3 NA NA TRBV19 TGTGCCAGTAGTCTCCTCGCGGGGGTGTCTGGAAACACCATATATTTT CASSLLAGVSGNTIYF
TRBJ2-6 NA NA TRBV5-1 TGCGCCAGCGGGCTGGTCGCTGGGGCCAACGTCCTGACTTTC CASGLVAGANVLTF
TRBJ2-3 NA NA TRBV7-2 TGTGCCAGCAGCTTAAACTTAAACCTAGATACGCAGTATTTT CASSLNLNLDTQYF
TRBJ2-3 NA NA TRBV7-9 TGTGCCAGCAGCTCCGACACCCTCTCAGATACGCAGTATTTT CASSSDTLSDTQYF
TRBJ1-2 NA TRBD1 TRBV4-3 TGCGCCAGCAGCCAAGATTCCGACAGGGTGGTAGTTGGCTACACCTTC CASSQDSDRVVVGYTF
TRBJ2-5 NA TRBD2 TRBV7-9 TGTGCCAGCAGCTCCGGGGGGGGAGCCCAGTACTTC CASSSGGGAQYF
TRBJ1-5 NA TRBD1 TRBV7-8 TGTGCCAGCAGCCTAGCCCCGGGACAGGGGTTTTCTCAGCCCCAGCATTTT CASSLAPGQGFSQPQHF
TRBJ1-2 once TRBD1 TRBV6-5 TGTGCCAGCAGTTCCTCCGACAGGGTCTATGGCTACACCTTC CASSSSDRVYGYTF
TRBJ1-5 NA NA TRBV27 TGTGCCAGTTCCAGTTACAGAAACATTAATGCCCAGCATTTT CASSSYRNINAQHF
TRBJ2-7 few TRBD1 TRBV7-9 TGTGCCAGCAGCTCCCCCCTGGGGACAGGACGGCACGAGCAGTACTTC CASSSPLGTGRHEQYF
TRBJ1-6 NA NA TRBV27 TGTGCCAGCAGTCCCGTGGGCCCTTCGGAAGCTCCTTATAATTCACCCCTCCACTTT CASSPVGPSEAPYNSPLHF
TRBJ2-7 NA NA TRBV6-5 TGTGCCAGCAGTTACGCTTGGGGGCCCTACGAGCAGTACTTC CASSYAWGPYEQYF
TRBJ1-6 NA NA TRBV6-5 TGTGCCAGCACTAAAGGGAGTTCACCCCTCCACTTT CASTKGSSPLHF
TRBJ1-2 few NA TRBV6-1 TGTGCCAGCAGTTTGACAATCGACGGAAACTATGGCTACACCTTC CASSLTIDGNYGYTF
TRBJ1-3 NA NA TRBV7-8 TGTGCCAGCAGCTTAGCGACAGCCTTCTCTGGAAACACCATATATTTT CASSLATAFSGNTIYF
TRBJ2-1 NA NA TRBV10-2 TGCGCCAGCAGTGAGTCTAGGTCGCGGGAACAGTTCTTC CASSESRSREQFF
TRBJ2-2 NA NA TRBV5-1 TGCGCCAGCAGAGGACCAGAAAGAAACCGGGATGTGAACACCGGGGAGCTGTTTTTT CASRGPERNRDVNTGELFF
TRBJ1-5 NA NA TRBV10-3 TGTGCCATCTCTCAGGCAGCTAATCAGCCCCAGCATTTT CAISQAANQPQHF
TRBJ1-3 NA TRBD1 TRBV11-2 TGTGCCAGCAGCTTAGAGGGTGGACAGGGACCAAACACCATATATTTT CASSLEGGQGPNTIYF
TRBJ2-1 NA TRBD1 TRBV2 TGTGCCAGCAGAAAAGAGACAGGGGCTGAGCAGTTCTTC CASRKETGAEQFF